Following are 5 T cell receptor beta chains from one sample sequenced in a study of blood T cell repertoires in COVID-19. Sequencing used immunoSEQ multiplex PCR; TCRdb keeps in-frame clones, though not all of them. The sample lists more than 300,000 clones; around nine tenths were seen once. Sequencing was performed on PBMCs or T cells enriched from blood (not recorded which). These receptors were collected from a woman aged 18-29 years who had recovered from COVID-19.

In DNA form, the CDR3 reads TGTGCCATCAGTGATCTGGGCAATGGCTACACCTTC. This gives the protein CAISDLGNGYTF. This chain connects TRBV10-3 to TRBJ1-2; D is unresolved. V was trimmed by 3 bases and J by 6 bases, leaving 8 bases between them. CDR1 ENHRY and CDR2 SYGVKD come from the germline V gene. This CDR3 contains 12 residues.

The chain employs TRBV6-5 and TRBJ1-2; TRBD1 agrees at 8 bases. With 8 bases clipped from V and 1 base from J, the junction kept 3 bases outside the gene matches. Germline lookup yields CDR1 MNHEY and CDR2 SVGAGI. The CDR3 is 13 amino acids. The CDR3 coding sequence is TGTGCCAGCCAGGGGGCTATTAACTATGGCTACACCTTC. It translates to CASQGAINYGYTF.

V is TRBV5-4 and J is TRBJ2-5, with D tentatively TRBD2 (5 bases). Per germline, CDR1 SGHNT and CDR2 YYREEE (reference sequence). The V gene lost 4 bases and the J gene lost 5 bases, with 18 bases spanning the gap. CDR3 length: 15 amino acids. The CDR3 sequence: CASSHILLERETQYF. For the CDR3, the DNA is TGTGCCAGCAGCCACATTCTACTGGAGCGGGAGACCCAGTACTTC.

The chain employs TRBV7-2 and TRBJ1-1, with D unclear. V lost 9 bases and J lost 5, with 19 bases in between. CDR3 length: 14 amino acids. Germline CDR1 and CDR2: SGHTA and FQGNSA. The DNA of the CDR3 is TGTGCCAGTCGGCGGGCGACACTAGAAACTGAAGCTTTCTTT. This encodes CASRRATLETEAFF.

The J gene is TRBJ2-7, the V gene TRBV3-1 (or the pseudogene TRBV3-2), with 11 bases aligning to TRBD2. Germline CDR1 reads LGHDT; CDR2 reads YNNKEL (reference sequence). V lost 4 bases, J lost 5 bases, and 10 bases stayed unmatched. This CDR3 comprises 16 residues. CDR3 sequence reads: CASSLWGETSGDEQYF. The CDR3 coding sequence is TGTGCCAGCAGCCTTTGGGGGGAGACTAGCGGGGACGAGCAGTACTTC.